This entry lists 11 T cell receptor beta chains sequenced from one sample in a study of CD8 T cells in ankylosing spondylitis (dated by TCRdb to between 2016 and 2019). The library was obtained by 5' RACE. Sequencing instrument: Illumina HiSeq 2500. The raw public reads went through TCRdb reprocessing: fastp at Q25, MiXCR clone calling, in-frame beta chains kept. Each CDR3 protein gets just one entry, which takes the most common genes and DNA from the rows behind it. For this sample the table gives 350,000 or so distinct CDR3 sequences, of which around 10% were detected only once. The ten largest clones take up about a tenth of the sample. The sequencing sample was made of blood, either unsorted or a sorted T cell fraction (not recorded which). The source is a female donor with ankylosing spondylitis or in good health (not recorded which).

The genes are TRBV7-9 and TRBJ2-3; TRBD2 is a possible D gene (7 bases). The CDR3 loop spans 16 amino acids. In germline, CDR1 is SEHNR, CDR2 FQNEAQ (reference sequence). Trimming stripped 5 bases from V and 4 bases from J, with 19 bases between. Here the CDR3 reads CASSPEDQGRADTQYF. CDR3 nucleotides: TGTGCCAGCAGCCCCGAGGACCAGGGGAGGGCAGATACGCAGTATTTT.

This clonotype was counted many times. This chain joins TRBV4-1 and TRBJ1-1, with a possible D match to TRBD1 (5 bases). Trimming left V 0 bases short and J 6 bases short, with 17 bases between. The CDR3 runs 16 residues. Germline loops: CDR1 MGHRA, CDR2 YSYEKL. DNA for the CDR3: TGCGCCAGCAGCCAAGACGCGGCAAGGGGTAGCGCTGAAGCTTTCTTT. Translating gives CASSQDAARGSAEAFF.

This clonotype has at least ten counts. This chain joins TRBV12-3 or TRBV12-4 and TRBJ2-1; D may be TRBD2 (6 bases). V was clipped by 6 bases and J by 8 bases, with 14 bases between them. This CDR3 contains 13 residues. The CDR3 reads CASRATRRDEQFF. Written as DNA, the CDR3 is TGTGCCAGCAGAGCGACTAGACGGGATGAGCAGTTCTTC.

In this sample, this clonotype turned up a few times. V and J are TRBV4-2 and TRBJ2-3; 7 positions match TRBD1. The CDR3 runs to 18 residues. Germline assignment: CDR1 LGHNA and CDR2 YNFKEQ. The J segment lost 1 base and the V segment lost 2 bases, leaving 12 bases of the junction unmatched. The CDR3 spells CASSQPRGGGLGTDTQYF. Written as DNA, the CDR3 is TGTGCCAGCAGCCAACCAAGAGGGGGCGGGTTGGGCACAGATACGCAGTATTTT.

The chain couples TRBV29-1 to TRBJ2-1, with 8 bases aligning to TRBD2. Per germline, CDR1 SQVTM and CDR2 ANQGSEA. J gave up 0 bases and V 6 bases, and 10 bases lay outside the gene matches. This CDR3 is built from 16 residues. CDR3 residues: CSVLELLADSYNEQFF. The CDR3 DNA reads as TGCAGCGTCCTGGAACTACTAGCGGACTCCTACAATGAGCAGTTCTTC.

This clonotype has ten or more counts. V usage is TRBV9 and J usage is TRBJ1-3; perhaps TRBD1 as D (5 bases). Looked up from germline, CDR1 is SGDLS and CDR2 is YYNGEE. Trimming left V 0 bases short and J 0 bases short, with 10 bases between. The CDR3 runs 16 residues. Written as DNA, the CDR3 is TGTGCCAGCAGCGTAGCGGGACGAAGCTCTGGAAACACCATATATTTT. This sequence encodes CASSVAGRSSGNTIYF.

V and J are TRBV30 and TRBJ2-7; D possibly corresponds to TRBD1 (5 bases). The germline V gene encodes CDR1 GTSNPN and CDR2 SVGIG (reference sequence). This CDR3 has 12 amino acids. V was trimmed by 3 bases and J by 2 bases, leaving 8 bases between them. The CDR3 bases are TGTGCCTGGAGCACAGGACCCTACGAGCAGTACTTC. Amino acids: CAWSTGPYEQYF.

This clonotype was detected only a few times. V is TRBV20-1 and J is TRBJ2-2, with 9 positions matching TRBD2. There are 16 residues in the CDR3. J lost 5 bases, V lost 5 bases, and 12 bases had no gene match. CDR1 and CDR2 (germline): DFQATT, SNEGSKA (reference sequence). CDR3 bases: TGCAGTGCTCCCGATAGCGGGAGACCCGGGACCGGGGAGCTGTTTTTT. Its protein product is CSAPDSGRPGTGELFF.

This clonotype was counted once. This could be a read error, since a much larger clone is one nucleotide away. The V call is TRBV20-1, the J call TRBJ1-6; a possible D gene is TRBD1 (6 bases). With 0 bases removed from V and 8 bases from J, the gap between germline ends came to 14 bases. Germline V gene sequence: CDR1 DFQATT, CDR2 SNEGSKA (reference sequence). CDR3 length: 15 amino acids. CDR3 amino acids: CSARERRGPDSPLHF. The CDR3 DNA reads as TGCAGTGCTAGAGAGAGGCGGGGGCCAGATTCACCCCTCCACTTT.

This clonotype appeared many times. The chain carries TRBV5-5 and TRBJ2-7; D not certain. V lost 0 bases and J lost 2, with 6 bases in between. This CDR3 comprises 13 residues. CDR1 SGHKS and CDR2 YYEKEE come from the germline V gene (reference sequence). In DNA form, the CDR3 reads TGTGCCAGCAGCTTGGGGAAGACCTACGAGCAGTACTTC. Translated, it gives CASSLGKTYEQYF.

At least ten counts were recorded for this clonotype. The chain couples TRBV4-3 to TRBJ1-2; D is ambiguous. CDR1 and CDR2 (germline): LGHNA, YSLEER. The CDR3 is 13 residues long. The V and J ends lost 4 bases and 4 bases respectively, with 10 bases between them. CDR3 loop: CASSPQRLYGYTF. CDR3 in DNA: TGCGCCAGCAGCCCGCAGCGCCTCTATGGCTACACCTTC.